This T cell receptor beta chain was documented in a study of T cells in Graves' hyperthyroidism and ophthalmopathy. RNA transcripts yielded amplified TCR beta CDR3 regions. An initial round of RT-PCR targeting the TCR CDR3 relied on the HTBI primer set. TCRdb reprocessed the multiplex PCR reads with MiXCR, giving one entry per CDR3 protein. The sample shows around 540,000 distinct CDR3 sequences, about 16% of them seen only once. This clonotype was picked up a small number of times. Its antigen is currently unknown. Every diagnosis used clinical symptoms, serum thyroxine and TRAb, thyroid ultrasound and orbital computed tomography. Extraction of PBMCs used 8.5 to 10 ml of fresh peripheral blood. Points from the study as a whole: Through a model of 13 V-J features, ophthalmopathy was separated from stable hyperthyroidism.

Germline V gives CDR1 MNHEY, CDR2 SMNVEV (reference sequence). J gave up 5 bases and V 6 bases, and 13 bases lay outside the gene matches. This CDR3 is built from 16 residues. This clonotype was sampled from a woman younger than 45 with Graves' ophthalmopathy. The V and J genes are TRBV27 and TRBJ1-1; 9 nucleotides agree with TRBD1. The sample was blood. The CDR3 DNA follows: TGTGCCAGCAGAGAGGTGCCGGGACAGGGAAAGACTGAAGCTTTCTTT. As protein: CASREVPGQGKTEAFF.